This TCR beta chain comes out of a study of Graves' ophthalmopathy and Graves' hyperthyroidism. RNA transcripts were the template, and TCR beta CDR3 regions were amplified from them. Following a first-round RT-PCR that used HTBI primers, a second-round multiplex PCR was carried out. From the multiplex PCR reads, TCRdb called clonotypes with MiXCR, one entry per CDR3 protein. The sample has 350,000 or so distinct CDR3 sequences; roughly a sixth are singletons. Moderate-to-severe activity, CAS ≥3, NOSPECS ≥4 and a duration under 3 months were seen in donors with ophthalmopathy. Other autoimmune diseases, uncontrolled infections, pregnancy or lactation ruled patients out of participation. Reliance was placed on clinical symptoms, serum thyroxine, TRAb, thyroid ultrasound and orbital computed tomography for diagnosis. The starting material, 10 ml of fresh peripheral blood, provided the PBMCs. This clonotype has a count of ten or more.

The source material was peripheral blood. This receptor was obtained from an adult man with Graves' ophthalmopathy.

The DNA for the CDR3 is TGTGCCAGCAGCTTAGGGACTAGCGGAGACCAAGAGACCCAGTACTTC. Protein product: CASSLGTSGDQETQYF. The rearrangement joins TRBV7-2 to TRBJ2-5; 10 positions agree with TRBD2. CDR3 size: 16 residues. The V and J ends lost 1 base and 0 bases, in that order; junction bases with no gene match: 2. Germline V gives CDR1 SGHTA, CDR2 FQGNSA.